This T cell receptor beta chain derives from a study of OX40 agonist ivuxolimab in advanced cancers. In the study overall: Ivuxolimab, an agonistic anti-OX40 (CD134) antibody, was given to patients. Dose-escalation subjects each had hepatocellular carcinoma, melanoma, renal cell or head and neck cancer.

Assay used: immunoSEQ multiplex PCR; TCRdb lists only in-frame clones, some missing. The sample lists 85,000 to 95,000 clones; about 88% were seen once. The CDR3 sequence is 15 residues long. Trimming shortened V by 2 bases and J by 4 bases, and 12 bases separated the two germline ends. Germline V lookup: CDR1 MNHNY, CDR2 SVGAGI (reference sequence). The V call is TRBV6-6, the J call TRBJ2-1; D remains ambiguous. Sequencing was performed on CD4+ or CD8+ T cells sorted from blood, taken in a trial of the OX40 agonist ivuxolimab. The source of this sequence is an adult with an advanced solid tumor such as melanoma, head and neck, liver or kidney cancer. DNA of the CDR3: TGTGCCAGCAGTTACGACGGACGACAATACAATGAGCAGTTCTTC. It encodes CASSYDGRQYNEQFF.